This T cell receptor (beta chain) was captured by sequencing in a study of response to subunit inactivated influenza vaccine. Study-wide points: A suggestion made by the authors is that each seasonal influenza vaccination recruits few new T cells.

TCRdb reanalysed the RT-PCR reads using MiXCR and keeps one entry per CDR3 protein. The data show more than 450,000 distinct CDR3 sequences, around 8% seen once. Germline V CDR1 and CDR2: ENHRY, SYGVKD. CDR3 size: 17 residues. V dropped 6 bases and J dropped 1 base, with 22 bases sitting between them. In this sample, this clonotype turned up many times. The antigen remains undetermined. This clonotype originated in a man aged 50 to 75 who received an inactivated influenza vaccine. The rearrangement links TRBV10-3 to TRBJ2-7; either TRBD1 or TRBD2 may supply D (5 bases each). The sequenced sample was PBMCs from blood, obtained less than 30 months after vaccination. Written as DNA, the CDR3 is TGTGCCATCAGCTCCGGGACGGAGGTTTCCCATTCCTACGAGCAGTACTTC. This translates into CAISSGTEVSHSYEQYF.